The entry that follows covers one T cell receptor (beta chain) sequence. The target antigen is unknown. Per the germline V gene, CDR1 is MNHEY and CDR2 is SVGAGI. The CDR3 runs 15 residues. Trimming shortened V by 1 base and J by 5 bases, and 12 bases separated the two germline ends. Both 60 Vbeta primers and 13 Jbeta primers went into the PCR. TCRdb's copy holds only in-frame clones and misses some; the assay was immunoSEQ multiplex PCR. This table has about 95,000 clones, 78% appearing once. These data are taken from a study of cytomegalovirus exposure and HLA in healthy donors. General study points: Rates of TCR association differed by HLA locus in a later analysis, with DRB1 highest and HLA-C lowest.

The rearrangement joins TRBV6-5 to TRBJ2-1; a weak D match, TRBD2 (6 bases). The TCR originated in a woman aged 40 to 50 in good health and CMV-seropositive. The material sequenced was PBMCs. For the CDR3, the DNA is TGTGCCAGCAGTTACTTGGCTAGCGCGAACAATGAGCAGTTCTTC. Residues: CASSYLASANNEQFF.